Each of the 8 T cell receptor beta chains below was sequenced from the same sample in a study of technical replicates of blood from a few donors. Sequencing was performed with immunoSEQ multiplex PCR; in TCRdb, only in-frame clones are kept and a portion is missing. The profile covers 60,000 or so clones, with about 97% appearing a single time and 0.19% taken by the ten largest. Sequencing was performed on T cells isolated from PBMCs. These receptors came from a human donor in good health.

The chain has TRBV7-9 and TRBJ1-3; no firm D call. The V end was cut by 1 base, the J end by 8 bases, with 12 bases between. The CDR3 spans 14 residues. Germline assignment: CDR1 SEHNR and CDR2 FQNEAQ (reference sequence). CDR3 nucleotide sequence: TGTGCCAGCAGCTTAGTCGAGAATTCTCACACCATATATTTT. Protein product: CASSLVENSHTIYF. Drawing the rest from reference TRBV7-9 and TRBJ1-3, the complete variable domain is DTGVSQNPRHKITKRGQNVTFRCDPISEHNRLYWYRQTLGQGPEFLTYFQNEAQLEKSRLLSDRFSAERPKGSFSTLEIQRTEQGDSAMYLCASSLVENSHTIYFGEGSWLTVV.

This chain's CDR3 is CASSYRQGPYEQYF. The CDR3 DNA is TGTGCCAGCAGTTACAGACAGGGGCCCTACGAGCAGTACTTC. V and J are TRBV6-6 and TRBJ2-7; 8 bases agree with TRBD1. The germline V gene encodes CDR1 MNHNY and CDR2 SVGAGI (reference sequence). The ends lost 2 bases at V and 2 bases at J; junction bases unmatched: 2. This CDR3 spans 14 amino acids.

The chain combines TRBV13 with TRBJ2-1, with 13 positions matching TRBD2. V trimming: 0 bases; J trimming: 0 bases; junction bases outside the gene matches: 17. The CDR3 runs to 23 residues. Germline CDR1 reads PRHDT; CDR2 reads FYEKMQ (reference sequence). CDR3 bases: TGTGCCAGCAGCTTAGGACTCTATGGACCGGGACTAGCGGGGCCGAGCTCCTACAATGAGCAGTTCTTC. Translating it yields CASSLGLYGPGLAGPSSYNEQFF. Variable domain in full (rest from reference TRBV13 and TRBJ2-1): AAGVIQSPRHLIKEKRETATLKCYPIPRHDTVYWYQQGPGQDPQFLISFYEKMQSDKGSIPDRFSAQQFSDYHSELNMSSLELGDSALYFCASSLGLYGPGLAGPSSYNEQFFGPGTRLTVL.

This chain links TRBV9 with TRBJ1-1; D is undetermined. The germline V gene has CDR1 SGDLS and CDR2 YYNGEE. V was pared by 1 base and J by 7 bases, with 11 bases between. The CDR3 length is 13 residues. The CDR3 DNA reads as TGTGCCAGCAGCGTACGGTCCTCCGGTGAAGCTTTCTTT. Translated: CASSVRSSGEAFF.

The V gene is TRBV30, the J gene TRBJ1-3; TRBD1 agrees at 8 bases. Germline V lookup: CDR1 GTSNPN, CDR2 SVGIG (reference sequence). J was trimmed by 4 bases and V by 4 bases; bases with no gene match: 3. The CDR3 runs 13 residues. CDR3 in amino acids: CAWKYRGGNTIYF. In nucleotides, the CDR3 is TGTGCCTGGAAGTACAGGGGGGGAAACACCATATATTTT. The full variable domain, completed using reference TRBV30 and TRBJ1-3, is SQTIHQWPATLVQPVGSPLSLECTVEGTSNPNLYWYRQAAGRGLQLLFYSVGIGQISSEVPQNLSASRPQDRQFILSSKKLLLSDSGFYLCAWKYRGGNTIYFGEGSWLTVV.

The V call is TRBV2, the J call TRBJ1-1; D ambiguous. The CDR3 consists of 14 residues. Germline-derived CDR1 and CDR2 are SNHLY and FYNNEI. Trimming took off 2 bases at V and 1 base at J, with 8 bases between the two ends. The CDR3 DNA sequence: TGTGCCAGCAGTGAAAAGTTCGGGAACACTGAAGCTTTCTTT. Its translation: CASSEKFGNTEAFF. Filled out from reference TRBV2 and TRBJ1-1, the complete variable domain reads EPEVTQTPSHQVTQMGQEVILRCVPISNHLYFYWYRQILGQKVEFLVSFYNNEISEKSEIFDDQFSVERPDGSNFTLKIRSTKLEDSAMYFCASSEKFGNTEAFFGQGTRLTVV.

The chain links TRBV6-1 to TRBJ2-7, with 10 bases matching TRBD2. V lost 6 bases to trimming and J lost 2 bases; unmatched junction nucleotides: 4. The germline V gene has CDR1 MNHNS and CDR2 SASEGT. The CDR3 covers 14 residues. In DNA form, the CDR3 reads TGTGCCAGCAGGGGGGGACTAGCGCCCTACGAGCAGTACTTC. As protein: CASRGGLAPYEQYF.

The V gene is TRBV9, the J gene TRBJ2-7; D may be TRBD2 (6 bases). Germline CDR1 reads SGDLS; CDR2 reads YYNGEE. The CDR3 spans 14 residues. Trimming left V 0 bases short and J 1 base short, with 8 bases between. The chain's CDR3 is CASSVAEGSYEQYF. DNA of the CDR3: TGTGCCAGCAGCGTAGCGGAGGGTTCCTACGAGCAGTACTTC.